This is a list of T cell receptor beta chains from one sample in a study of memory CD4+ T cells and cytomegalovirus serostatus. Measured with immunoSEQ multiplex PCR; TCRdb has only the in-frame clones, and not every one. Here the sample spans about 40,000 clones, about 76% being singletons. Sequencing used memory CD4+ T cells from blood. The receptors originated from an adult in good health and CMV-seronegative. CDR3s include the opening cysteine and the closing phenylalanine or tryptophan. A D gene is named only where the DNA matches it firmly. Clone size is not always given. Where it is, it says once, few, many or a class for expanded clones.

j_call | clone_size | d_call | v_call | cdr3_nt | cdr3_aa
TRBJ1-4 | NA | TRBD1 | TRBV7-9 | TGTGCCAGCAGCCAAGGACAGGGGGCGCGAAAACTGTTTTTT | CASSQGQGARKLFF
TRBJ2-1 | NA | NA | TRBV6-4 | TGTGCCAGCAGTTTAGATGGGAATGAGCAGTTCTTC | CASSLDGNEQFF
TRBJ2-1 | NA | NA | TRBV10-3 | TGTGCCATCACCCCGGGTTACTCCTACAATGAGCAGTTCTTC | CAITPGYSYNEQFF
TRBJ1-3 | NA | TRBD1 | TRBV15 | TGTGCCACCAGCCCGGGACAGCAGGCTGGAAACACCATATATTTT | CATSPGQQAGNTIYF
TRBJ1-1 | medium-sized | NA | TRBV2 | TGTGCCAGCCGGAACACTGAAGCTTTCTTT | CASRNTEAFF
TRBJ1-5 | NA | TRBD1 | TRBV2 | TGTGCCACTGGACAGGGCGTAAATCAGCCCCAGCATTTT | CATGQGVNQPQHF
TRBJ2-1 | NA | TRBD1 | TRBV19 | TGTGCCAGTAGTAAAGTGGTTTCGGGACAGACGATACAGTTCTTC | CASSKVVSGQTIQFF
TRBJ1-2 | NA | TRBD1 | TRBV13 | TGTGCCAGCAGCAGAGACAGGGGGCAAGGCTACACCTTC | CASSRDRGQGYTF
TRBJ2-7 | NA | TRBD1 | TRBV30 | TGTGCCTGGGTCCGGGACAGTACCTACGAGCAGTACTTC | CAWVRDSTYEQYF
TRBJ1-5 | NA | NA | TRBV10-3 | TGTGCCGCGGGGGGGGAAGGTCAGCCCCAGCATTTT | CAAGGEGQPQHF
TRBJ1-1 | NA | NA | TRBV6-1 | TGTGCCAGCAGTGACTCGTTAACTGAAGCTTTCTTT | CASSDSLTEAFF
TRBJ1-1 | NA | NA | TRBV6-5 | TGTGCCAGCACCCCCCCCGACAGGAACACTGAAGCTTTCTTT | CASTPPDRNTEAFF
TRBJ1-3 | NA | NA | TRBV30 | TGTGCCTGGGAAGAATCTCGCCGGAAGGGGTCTGGAAACACCATATATTTT | CAWEESRRKGSGNTIYF
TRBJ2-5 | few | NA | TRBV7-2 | TGTGCCAGCAGGTTAGGGATGGAGACCCAGTACTTC | CASRLGMETQYF
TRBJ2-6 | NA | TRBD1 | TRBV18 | TGTGCCAGCTCACGAGGGACAGCCTCGTCTGGGGCCAACGTCCTGACTTTC | CASSRGTASSGANVLTF
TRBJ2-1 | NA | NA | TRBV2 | TGTGCCAGCAGTGAAGTGGGCAATGAGCAGTTCTTC | CASSEVGNEQFF
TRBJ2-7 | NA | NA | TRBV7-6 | TGTGCCAGCAGCTCCTACTCCTACGAGCAGTACTTC | CASSSYSYEQYF
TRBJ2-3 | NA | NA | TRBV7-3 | TGTGCCAGCAGCTTAGGTGTCTACCAGGGCAGTGATACGCAGTATTTT | CASSLGVYQGSDTQYF
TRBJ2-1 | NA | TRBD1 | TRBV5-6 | TGTGCCAGCAGCTTGAAGGACAGGGGGCCTGTACATGAGCAGTTCTTC | CASSLKDRGPVHEQFF
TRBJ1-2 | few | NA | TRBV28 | TGTGCCAGCGGGAGTGGGACTAACTATGGCTACACCTTC | CASGSGTNYGYTF
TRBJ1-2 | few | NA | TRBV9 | TGTGCCAGCAGCGGCGGGTCAGGGGCGCGAAATGGCTACACCTTC | CASSGGSGARNGYTF
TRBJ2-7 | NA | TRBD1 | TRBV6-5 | TGTGCCACCAGACCGGGACAGGGACCCTACGAGCAGTACTTC | CATRPGQGPYEQYF
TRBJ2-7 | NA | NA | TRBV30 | TGTGCCTGGAGACATGTCAGATCCTACGAGCAGTACTTC | CAWRHVRSYEQYF
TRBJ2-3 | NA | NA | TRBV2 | TGTGCCAGCAGTGTGTTACTTATCACAGATACGCAGTATTTT | CASSVLLITDTQYF
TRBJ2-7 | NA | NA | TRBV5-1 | TGCGCCAGCAGCAAGGAAAGGGACGAGCAGTACTTC | CASSKERDEQYF
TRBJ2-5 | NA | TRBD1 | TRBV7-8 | TGTGCCAGCAGCGGCAGGGACAGACAAGAGACCCAGTACTTC | CASSGRDRQETQYF
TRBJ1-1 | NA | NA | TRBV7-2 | TGTGCCAGCAGCCTTAGAGCGGGGGGAGGTAGGACTGAAGCTTTCTTT | CASSLRAGGGRTEAFF
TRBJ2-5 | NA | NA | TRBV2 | TGTGCCATCACGGCGGGGAGTGGGGAGACCCAGTACTTC | CAITAGSGETQYF
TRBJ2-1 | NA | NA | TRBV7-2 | TGTGCCAGCAGCTTATTAGGTGAGCAGTTCTTC | CASSLLGEQFF
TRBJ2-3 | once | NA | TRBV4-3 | TGCGCCAGCAGCCAAGAAGTAGCCGGCAGCAAAGATACGCAGTATTTT | CASSQEVAGSKDTQYF
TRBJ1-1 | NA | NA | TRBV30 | TGTGCCGTCGATCAGGGCTTAACTGAAGCTTTCTTT | CAVDQGLTEAFF
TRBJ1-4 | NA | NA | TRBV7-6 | TGTGCCAGCAGCGCCGCGGGGGAGTATTTGGAAAAACTGTTTTTT | CASSAAGEYLEKLFF
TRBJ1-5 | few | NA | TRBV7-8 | TGTGCCAGCAGCTCCCGGCACGGCCCAAATCAGCCCCAGCATTTT | CASSSRHGPNQPQHF
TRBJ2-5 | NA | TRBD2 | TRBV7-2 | TGTGCCAGCCAGGCACTAGCGCGGGAGACCCAGTACTTC | CASQALARETQYF
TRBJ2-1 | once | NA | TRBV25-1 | TGTGCCAGCAGTGAAATAGGAGGCAATGAGCAGTTCTTC | CASSEIGGNEQFF
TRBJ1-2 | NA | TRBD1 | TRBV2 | TGTGCCAGCACGACAGGGTATGGCTACACCTTC | CASTTGYGYTF
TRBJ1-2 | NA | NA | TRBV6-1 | TGTGCCAGCAGTGAGGGGACAAGAAGCTACACCTTC | CASSEGTRSYTF
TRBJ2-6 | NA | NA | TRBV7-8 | TGTGCCAGCAGCTTAGTACGGGGAACAGGGAAGTCTGGGGCCAACGTCCTGACTTTC | CASSLVRGTGKSGANVLTF
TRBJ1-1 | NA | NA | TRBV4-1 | TGCGCCAGCAGCGGCCCCCTAAGGAACACTGAAGCTTTCTTT | CASSGPLRNTEAFF
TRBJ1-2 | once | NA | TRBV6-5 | TGTGCCAGCAGCCTCGGTACCTACTATGGCTACACCTTC | CASSLGTYYGYTF
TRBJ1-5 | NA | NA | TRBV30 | TGTGCCTGGAGTGTACTAGGGGCGAATCAGCCCCAGCATTTT | CAWSVLGANQPQHF
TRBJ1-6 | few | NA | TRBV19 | TGTGCCAGGGGGGGGGAGTATAATTCACCCCTCCACTTT | CARGGEYNSPLHF
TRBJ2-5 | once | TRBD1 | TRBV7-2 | TGTGCCAGCAGCCCGAGGGTGTCAGGGGGCCCACGCCAAGAGACCCAGTACTTC | CASSPRVSGGPRQETQYF
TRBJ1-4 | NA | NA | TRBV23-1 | TGCGCCAGCAGTCAATCGACCCCGGGGGAAATCTTGAATAGCGAAAAACTGTTTTTT | CASSQSTPGEILNSEKLFF